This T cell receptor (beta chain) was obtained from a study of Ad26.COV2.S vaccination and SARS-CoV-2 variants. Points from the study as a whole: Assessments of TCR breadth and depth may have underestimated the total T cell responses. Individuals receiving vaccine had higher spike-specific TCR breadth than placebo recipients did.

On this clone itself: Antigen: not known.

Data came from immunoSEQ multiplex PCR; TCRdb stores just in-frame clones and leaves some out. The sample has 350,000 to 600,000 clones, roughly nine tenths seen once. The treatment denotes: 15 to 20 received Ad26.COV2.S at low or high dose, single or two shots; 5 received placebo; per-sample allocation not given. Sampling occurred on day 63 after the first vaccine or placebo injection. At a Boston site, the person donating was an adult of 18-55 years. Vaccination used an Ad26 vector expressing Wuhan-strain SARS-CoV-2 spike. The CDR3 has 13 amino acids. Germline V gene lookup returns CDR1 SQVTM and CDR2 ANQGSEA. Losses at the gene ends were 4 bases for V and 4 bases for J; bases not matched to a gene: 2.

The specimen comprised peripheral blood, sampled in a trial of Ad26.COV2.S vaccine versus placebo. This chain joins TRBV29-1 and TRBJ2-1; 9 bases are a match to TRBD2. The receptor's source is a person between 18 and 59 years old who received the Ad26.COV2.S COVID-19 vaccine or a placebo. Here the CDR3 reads CSVGTSGYNEQFF. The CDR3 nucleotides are TGCAGCGTTGGTACTAGCGGGTACAATGAGCAGTTCTTC.